The TCR beta chain under discussion was sequenced for a study of Graves' ophthalmopathy and Graves' hyperthyroidism (dated by TCRdb to the late 2010s). Concerning the study at large: Peripheral blood was collected at initial diagnosis, prior to any treatment. The study used TCR beta repertoire signatures to distinguish Graves' ophthalmopathy from Graves' hyperthyroidism and to predict progression to ophthalmopathy. In total, 135 blood samples were TCR-sequenced: 40 to 45 ophthalmopathy, 80 or so hyperthyroidism and some 17 hyperthyroidism-to-ophthalmopathy patients. To explore V-J signatures distinguishing ophthalmopathy from hyperthyroidism, a discovery set of about a hundred patients (fewer than 45 ophthalmopathy, about 57 stable hyperthyroidism) was enrolled. An independent validation cohort was composed of around 19 hyperthyroidism patients and about 16 patients who later progressed from hyperthyroidism to ophthalmopathy. In about six hyperthyroidism patients, the T-cell repertoire of thyroid tissue was compared with the T-cell repertoire of blood. Once sampling was done, hyperthyroidism patients were given methimazole at a starting dose of 30 mg daily, while ophthalmopathy patients were given high-dose intravenous methylprednisolone. The research as a whole found: Most of the expanded thyroid clonotypes with a frequency above 0.001 were also detected in blood, and it was suggested that the thyroid immune response may be reflected by blood repertoires. No statistical method was used to set the sample size in advance, and the investigators knew which group each participant was assigned to. In validation, the model predicted ophthalmopathy progression with about 71% sensitivity and roughly 78% specificity; fewer than 15 predicted patients were CT-confirmed with GO in a median of about 7.1 months. The 13-signature model separated ophthalmopathy from stable hyperthyroidism with approximately 88% sensitivity and around 81% specificity in cross-validation, and 80%/75% in the test set.

This clonotype appeared many times. Its antigen remains undetermined. No qualities accompany the bases; no much larger clone lies one base away. TCR beta CDR3 regions were amplified from RNA transcripts for repertoire sequencing. The first round was an RT-PCR using HTBI primers with the Qiagen OneStep RT-PCR kit, and this first round was followed by a second-round multiplex PCR, then size selection and purification. Libraries were sequenced on an Illumina HiSeq2000 using paired-end 100 bp reads. The original pipeline was this. SOAPnuke was used to process the reads, removing any read that contained adapters or uncalled bases, had a mean Phred below 15, or lacked an exact match to the constant primer or identifier. High-quality paired reads were merged with COPE v1.2.5. Each unique nucleotide sequence was treated as a clonotype, and MiTCR v1.1 was used to align the clonotypes to the IMGT TRB V, D and J references. Analysis was restricted to V-J combinations with a frequency above 0.0001, which covered 98% to 99.2% of repertoires. For each V-J combination, a TCR clonal expansion and chaos score was defined as the ratio of F50 clonal expansion to chaos observed in the TCRdist matrix. Welch's t-statistics and random forest were used to narrow the features down to 10 to 15 V-J combinations, which were then fed into a naive Bayes classifier. Thyroid-blood repertoire similarity was quantified with the Morisita-Horn index. The raw public reads went through TCRdb reprocessing: fastp at Q25, MiXCR clone calling, in-frame beta chains kept. Rows merge per CDR3 protein into single entries with the most common DNA and genes. TCRdb's processing, not the authors', yielded these V and J calls. The sample data list some 350,000 distinct CDR3 sequences, and 15% to 20% of these were observed just once. The ten biggest clones cover approximately 2.4% of the sample.

Hyperthyroidism was considered stable if no progression to ophthalmopathy occurred within 18 months of follow-up. The hyperthyroidism patients were 18 to 65 years old and newly diagnosed, with a disease duration of less than 2 months. Patients with other autoimmune diseases, uncontrolled infections, pregnancy or lactation were excluded from the study. Diagnosis relied on clinical symptoms, serum thyroxine, TRAb, thyroid ultrasound and orbital computed tomography. Using Ficoll-Paque density gradient centrifugation, PBMCs were isolated from 9.5 to 10 ml of fresh peripheral blood. Total RNA was extracted using Trizol reagent, and RNA quality was checked on an Agilent 2100 Bioanalyzer. CDR1 and CDR2 are drawn from the germline V gene: MDHEN, SYDVKM. The junction carries 17 bases between V and J, which are trimmed by 5 bases and 6 bases respectively. Measured from the cysteine to the phenylalanine, the CDR3 is 16 residues long. Here the CDR3 DNA is all that survives: 48 bases in frame from base 1.

The receptor chain draws on TRBV28 and TRBJ1-6; a weak D assignment points to TRBD1 (5 bases agree). The sequenced material came from peripheral blood. The sequence was obtained from an adult woman with stable Graves' hyperthyroidism. The CDR3 protein sequence reads: CASSNRLNPLNSPLHF. The nucleotides are TGTGCCAGCAGTAACAGGCTCAACCCCCTTAATTCACCCCTCCACTTT.